One sample yielded the 2 T cell receptor beta chains listed below, sequenced in a study of shared clonotypes between healthy human individuals (dated by TCRdb to 2019 to 2021). The receptor library was made with the immunoSEQ multiplex PCR assay. The immuneACCESS repertoire file appears here via TCRdb, limited to in-frame rearrangements. These files lack a portion of the clones; in checked studies, under half of the deficit traces to unresolved V genes, and the cause of the others is not known. The sample table holds under 85,000 clones, of which roughly two thirds were seen once. The top ten clonotypes cover about 51% of the sample. Sequencing used memory CD8+ T cells sorted from blood. Per the publication, the cell subset or site label means: CD45RO+ cells pooled with CCR7-negative TemRA cells. These receptors came from a man aged 30 to 45 in good health.

To note about this clone: A far larger clone is off by one base, so a read error is likely. The chain recombines TRBV15 with TRBJ2-3; 7 nucleotides match TRBD2. The J segment lost 2 bases and the V segment lost 3 bases, leaving 2 bases of the junction unmatched. Germline assignment: CDR1 LNHNV and CDR2 YYDKDF (reference sequence). This CDR3 is built from 14 residues. The CDR3 DNA sequence: TGTGCCACCAGCAGTGGGAGGGCCACAGATACGCAGTATTTT. Translation: CATSSGRATDTQYF.

The rearrangement links TRBV28 to TRBJ1-5, with 7 bases matching TRBD1. The CDR3 runs 17 residues. CDR1 and CDR2 from the germline V gene are MDHEN and SYDVKM. The V gene end was trimmed by 5 bases and the J gene end by 4 bases; junction bases not matched to a gene: 14. The CDR3 loop is CASSPQRAGQINQPQHF. The CDR3 DNA reads TGTGCCAGCAGTCCCCAACGAGCGGGACAGATAAATCAGCCCCAGCATTTT.